Listed below are T cell receptor beta chains from one sample, sequenced in a study of T cell changes during pregnancy in multiple sclerosis. Sequenced by immunoSEQ multiplex PCR; TCRdb stores in-frame clones only, minus some. The sample records 70,000 to 90,000 clones, 90% to 95% being singletons. The starting material was peripheral blood, obtained in the second trimester of pregnancy. Receptors were obtained from a female donor in good health, enrolled as a control in a pregnancy study. Both conserved end residues are part of each CDR3. Each record gives: D gene, J gene, clone size, V gene, CDR3 protein, CDR3 DNA. A D gene is named only where the DNA matches it firmly. Only some rows state a clone size, as once, few, many or a class for expanded clones.

TRBD2	TRBJ2-3	-	TRBV6-5	CASSYSGGGVDTQYF	TGTGCCAGCAGTTACTCCGGTGGGGGGGTAGATACGCAGTATTTT
TRBD2	TRBJ2-3	-	TRBV7-2	CASSLLLAGGTDTQYF	TGTGCCAGCAGCTTACTACTAGCGGGGGGGACAGATACGCAGTATTTT
-	TRBJ2-3	-	TRBV7-2	CASSLVRGRGRTDTQYF	TGTGCCAGCAGCTTAGTGAGGGGGAGGGGACGCACAGATACGCAGTATTTT
-	TRBJ1-1	-	TRBV7-2	CASSLGGDTEAFF	TGTGCCAGCAGCTTAGGGGGAGACACTGAAGCTTTCTTT
-	TRBJ2-1	once	TRBV9	CASSVGGGPYNEQFF	TGTGCCAGCAGCGTAGGGGGGGGGCCTTACAATGAGCAGTTCTTC
-	TRBJ1-1	once	TRBV4-1	CASSPGPWTNTEAFF	TGCGCCAGCAGCCCAGGTCCGTGGACAAACACTGAAGCTTTCTTT
TRBD1	TRBJ2-7	-	TRBV28	CASSSVTGNSYEQYF	TGTGCCAGCAGTTCCGTGACAGGGAACTCCTACGAGCAGTACTTC
TRBD1	TRBJ1-1	-	TRBV7-2	CASSPGGWNTEAFF	TGTGCCAGCAGCCCAGGGGGATGGAACACTGAAGCTTTCTTT
-	TRBJ2-7	once	TRBV20-1	CSGQGEHEQYF	TGCAGTGGGCAGGGTGAACACGAGCAGTACTTC
TRBD1	TRBJ1-1	-	TRBV5-5	CASLTDRANTEAFF	TGTGCCAGCTTGACGGACAGGGCGAACACTGAAGCTTTCTTT
TRBD1	TRBJ1-2	-	TRBV19	CASSGQGVDYGYTF	TGTGCCAGTAGTGGTCAGGGGGTTGACTATGGCTACACCTTC
-	TRBJ1-4	-	TRBV6-5	CASGAGEKLFF	TGTGCCAGTGGGGCTGGTGAAAAACTGTTTTTT
-	TRBJ1-1	once	TRBV2	CASSVGLEAFF	TGTGCCAGCAGTGTTGGACTTGAAGCTTTCTTT
TRBD2	TRBJ2-1	-	TRBV6-5	CASSPPSGGYNEQFF	TGTGCCAGCAGTCCCCCTAGCGGGGGCTACAATGAGCAGTTCTTC
-	TRBJ2-5	-	TRBV13	CASSFQGNRETQYF	TGTGCCAGCAGCTTCCAGGGGAATAGGGAGACCCAGTACTTC
TRBD1	TRBJ1-3	-	TRBV29-1	CSVWDSGNTIYF	TGCAGCGTTTGGGACAGCGGAAACACCATATATTTT
-	TRBJ2-5	once	TRBV6-1	CASSALNREETQYF	TGTGCCAGCAGTGCCCTTAACAGGGAAGAGACCCAGTACTTC
-	TRBJ2-5	-	TRBV5-6	CASSLPVQETQYF	TGTGCCAGCAGCTTGCCGGTGCAAGAGACCCAGTACTTC
-	TRBJ2-3	-	TRBV5-4	CASGPSTDTQYF	TGTGCCAGCGGCCCTAGCACAGATACGCAGTATTTT
-	TRBJ2-2	once	TRBV18	CASSPPLDTGELFF	TGTGCCAGCTCACCACCGTTAGACACCGGGGAGCTGTTTTTT
-	TRBJ1-6	once	TRBV25-1	CASSEEFYNSPLHF	TGTGCCAGCAGTGAAGAGTTCTATAATTCACCCCTCCACTTT
-	TRBJ1-2	-	TRBV15	CATSRETVGSYGYTF	TGTGCCACCAGCAGAGAAACAGTCGGCAGCTATGGCTACACCTTC
TRBD1	TRBJ1-2	-	TRBV6-1	CASSAQIRTGGESYTF	TGTGCCAGCAGTGCACAGATAAGGACAGGGGGCGAGAGCTACACCTTC
-	TRBJ2-5	-	TRBV5-4	CASSTGLATRETQYF	TGTGCCAGCAGTACGGGACTGGCGACTCGGGAGACCCAGTACTTC
-	TRBJ2-5	-	TRBV15	CATSRATNYQETQYF	TGTGCCACCAGCAGAGCTACGAATTACCAAGAGACCCAGTACTTC
TRBD1	TRBJ1-5	-	TRBV11-2	CASRTGGNGNQPQHF	TGTGCCAGCAGAACAGGGGGCAATGGCAATCAGCCCCAGCATTTT
-	TRBJ2-3	-	TRBV4-2	CASSQDGQGTDTQYF	TGTGCCAGCAGCCAAGATGGGCAGGGCACAGATACGCAGTATTTT
-	TRBJ2-5	-	TRBV4-2	CASSQPPGVVRETQYF	TGTGCCAGCAGCCAGCCCCCAGGGGTCGTACGGGAGACCCAGTACTTC
TRBD1	TRBJ1-1	-	TRBV19	CASFTGGSTEAFF	TGTGCCAGTTTTACAGGGGGTAGCACTGAAGCTTTCTTT
TRBD1	TRBJ1-1	-	TRBV6-6	CASSQQGGNTEAFF	TGTGCCAGCAGTCAACAGGGGGGGAACACTGAAGCTTTCTTT
TRBD1	TRBJ1-4	-	TRBV5-8	CASSLQGANEKLFF	TGTGCCAGCAGCTTGCAGGGGGCGAATGAAAAACTGTTTTTT
TRBD1	TRBJ1-6	few	TRBV4-2	CASSSDRANSPLHF	TGTGCCAGCAGCTCGGACAGGGCGAATTCACCCCTCCACTTT
-	TRBJ1-5	once	TRBV11-3	CASSLQGGNQPQHF	TGTGCCAGCAGCTTACAGGGTGGCAATCAGCCCCAGCATTTT
-	TRBJ2-7	-	TRBV30	CAWSVGQGPYEQYF	TGTGCCTGGAGTGTAGGTCAGGGGCCCTACGAGCAGTACTTC
TRBD2	TRBJ2-1	once	TRBV5-1	CASSLVAGGGEQFF	TGCGCCAGCAGCTTGGTGGCGGGGGGAGGGGAGCAGTTCTTC
-	TRBJ2-7	-	TRBV7-2	CASSLWGPNEQYF	TGTGCCAGCAGCCTATGGGGCCCAAACGAGCAGTACTTC
TRBD1	TRBJ1-2	-	TRBV19	CASSIGQGDGYTF	TGTGCCAGTAGTATTGGACAGGGTGATGGCTACACCTTC
-	TRBJ1-2	-	TRBV5-8	CASSFQTSPAEGYTF	TGTGCCAGCAGCTTCCAAACATCCCCCGCGGAGGGCTACACCTTC
TRBD2	TRBJ2-5	-	TRBV6-6	CASSPGTREKETQYF	TGTGCCAGCAGCCCCGGGACTAGGGAAAAAGAGACCCAGTACTTC
-	TRBJ2-7	-	TRBV2	CASNPTDNAYEQYF	TGTGCCAGCAATCCTACGGACAACGCCTACGAGCAGTACTTC
TRBD1	TRBJ2-2	few	TRBV11-2	CASSFGTGNTGELFF	TGTGCCAGCAGCTTCGGGACAGGGAACACCGGGGAGCTGTTTTTT
-	TRBJ1-6	few	TRBV9	CASSVEQGSSPLHF	TGTGCCAGCAGCGTAGAGCAGGGCAGTTCACCCCTCCACTTT
TRBD1	TRBJ1-3	-	TRBV13	CASSPVTGSGNTIYF	TGTGCCAGCAGCCCGGTGACAGGGTCCGGAAACACCATATATTTT
-	TRBJ1-1	-	TRBV7-2	CASSLAAGETEAFF	TGTGCCAGCAGCTTAGCTGCAGGGGAGACTGAAGCTTTCTTT
-	TRBJ1-3	-	TRBV2	CASSADQGTHTIYF	TGTGCCAGCAGCGCCGATCAGGGTACGCACACCATATATTTT
TRBD1	TRBJ1-1	-	TRBV6-5	CASSYLKRQGNTEAFF	TGTGCCAGCAGTTACTTAAAGAGACAGGGAAACACTGAAGCTTTCTTT
-	TRBJ1-6	-	TRBV6-5	CASSGLGGSPLHF	TGTGCCAGCAGTGGCTTGGGGGGTTCACCCCTCCACTTT
-	TRBJ1-2	-	TRBV29-1	CSVGAPPIRNVYTF	TGCAGCGTTGGGGCGCCCCCCATTCGGAATGTCTACACCTTC
-	TRBJ2-1	-	TRBV7-3	CASSPGLQSYNEQFF	TGTGCCAGCAGCCCGGGACTTCAAAGCTACAATGAGCAGTTCTTC